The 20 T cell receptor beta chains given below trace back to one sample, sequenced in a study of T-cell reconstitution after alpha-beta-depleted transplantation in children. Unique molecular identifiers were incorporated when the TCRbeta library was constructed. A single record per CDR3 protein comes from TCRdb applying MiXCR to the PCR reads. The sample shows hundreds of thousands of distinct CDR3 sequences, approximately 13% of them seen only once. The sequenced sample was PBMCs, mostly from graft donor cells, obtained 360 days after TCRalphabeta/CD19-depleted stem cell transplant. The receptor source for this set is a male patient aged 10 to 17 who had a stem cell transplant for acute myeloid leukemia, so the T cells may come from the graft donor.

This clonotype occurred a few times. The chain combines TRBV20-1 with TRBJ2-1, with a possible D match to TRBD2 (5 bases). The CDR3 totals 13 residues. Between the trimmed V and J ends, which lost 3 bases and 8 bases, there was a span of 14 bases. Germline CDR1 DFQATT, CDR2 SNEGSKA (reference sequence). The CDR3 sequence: CSASDVVEDEQFF. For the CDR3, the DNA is TGCAGTGCTAGCGATGTCGTGGAGGATGAGCAGTTCTTC.

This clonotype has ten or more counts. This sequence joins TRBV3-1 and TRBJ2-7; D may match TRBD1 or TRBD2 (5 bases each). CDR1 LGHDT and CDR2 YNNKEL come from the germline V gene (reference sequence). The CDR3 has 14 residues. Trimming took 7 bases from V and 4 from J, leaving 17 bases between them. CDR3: CASTSPGRNYEQYF. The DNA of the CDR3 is TGTGCCAGCACCTCACCGGGACGGAATTACGAGCAGTACTTC.

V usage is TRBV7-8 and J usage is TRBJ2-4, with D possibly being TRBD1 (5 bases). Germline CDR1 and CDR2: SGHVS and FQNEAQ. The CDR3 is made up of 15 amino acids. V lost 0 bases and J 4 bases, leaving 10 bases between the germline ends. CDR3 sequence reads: CASSLAIGAKNIQYF. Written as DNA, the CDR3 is TGTGCCAGCAGCTTAGCGATAGGGGCTAAAAACATTCAGTACTTC.

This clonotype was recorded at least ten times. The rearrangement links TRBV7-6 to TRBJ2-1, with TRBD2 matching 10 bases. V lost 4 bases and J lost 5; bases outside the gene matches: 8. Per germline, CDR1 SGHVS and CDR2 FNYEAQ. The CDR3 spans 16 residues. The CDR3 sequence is CASSSKGLAGDNEQFF. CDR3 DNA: TGTGCCAGCAGCTCAAAGGGTCTAGCGGGGGACAATGAGCAGTTCTTC.

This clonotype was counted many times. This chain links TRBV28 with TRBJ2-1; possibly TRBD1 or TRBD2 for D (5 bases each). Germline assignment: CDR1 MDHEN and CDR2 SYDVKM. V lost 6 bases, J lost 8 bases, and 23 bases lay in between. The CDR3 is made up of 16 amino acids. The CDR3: CASRIRRRVGSDEQFF. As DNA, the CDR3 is TGTGCCAGCAGAATAAGGCGCAGGGTCGGTAGCGATGAGCAGTTCTTC.

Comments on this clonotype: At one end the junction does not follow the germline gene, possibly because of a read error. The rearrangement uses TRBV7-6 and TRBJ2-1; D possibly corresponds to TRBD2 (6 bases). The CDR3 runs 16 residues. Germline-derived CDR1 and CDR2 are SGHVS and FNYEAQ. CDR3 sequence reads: CASSLGPSVIYSEQFF. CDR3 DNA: TGTGCCAGCAGCTTAGGTCCTAGCGTAATCTACAGTGAGCAGTTCTTC.

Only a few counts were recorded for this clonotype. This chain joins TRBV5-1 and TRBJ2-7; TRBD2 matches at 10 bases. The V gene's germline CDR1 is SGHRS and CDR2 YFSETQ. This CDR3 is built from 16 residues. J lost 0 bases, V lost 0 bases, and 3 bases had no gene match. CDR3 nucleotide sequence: TGCGCCAGCAGCTTGGTAGCGGGGGGATTCTCCTACGAGCAGTACTTC. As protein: CASSLVAGGFSYEQYF.

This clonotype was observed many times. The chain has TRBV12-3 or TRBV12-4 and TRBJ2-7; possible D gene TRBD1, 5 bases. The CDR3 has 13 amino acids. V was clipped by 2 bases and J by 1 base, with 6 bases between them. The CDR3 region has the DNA TGTGCCAGCAGTTTACAGGGTTCCTACGAGCAGTACTTC. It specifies CASSLQGSYEQYF.

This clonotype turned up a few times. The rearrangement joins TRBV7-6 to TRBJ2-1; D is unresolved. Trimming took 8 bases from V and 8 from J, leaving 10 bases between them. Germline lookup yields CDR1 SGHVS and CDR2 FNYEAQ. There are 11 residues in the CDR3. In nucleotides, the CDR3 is TGTGCCAGCGGGTTACAGTATGAGCAGTTCTTC. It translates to CASGLQYEQFF.

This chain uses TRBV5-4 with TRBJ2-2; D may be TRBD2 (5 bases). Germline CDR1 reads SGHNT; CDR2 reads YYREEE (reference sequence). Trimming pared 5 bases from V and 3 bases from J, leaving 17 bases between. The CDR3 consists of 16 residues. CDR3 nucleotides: TGTGCCAGCAGACAAAGGACGGGGTACTACACCGGGGAGCTGTTTTTT. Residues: CASRQRTGYYTGELFF.

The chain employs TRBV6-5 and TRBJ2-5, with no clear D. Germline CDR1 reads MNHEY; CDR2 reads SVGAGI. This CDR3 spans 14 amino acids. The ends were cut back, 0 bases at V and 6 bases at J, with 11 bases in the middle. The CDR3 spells CASSYSGGGQTQYF. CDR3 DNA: TGTGCCAGCAGTTACTCCGGCGGCGGACAGACCCAGTACTTC.

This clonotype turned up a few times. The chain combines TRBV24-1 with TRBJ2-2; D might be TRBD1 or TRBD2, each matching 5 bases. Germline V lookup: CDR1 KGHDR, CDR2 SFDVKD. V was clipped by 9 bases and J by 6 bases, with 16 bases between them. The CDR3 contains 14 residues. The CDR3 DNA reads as TGTGCCACCCGGGGAGAGGGGACGGCCGGGGAGCTGTTTTTT. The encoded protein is CATRGEGTAGELFF.

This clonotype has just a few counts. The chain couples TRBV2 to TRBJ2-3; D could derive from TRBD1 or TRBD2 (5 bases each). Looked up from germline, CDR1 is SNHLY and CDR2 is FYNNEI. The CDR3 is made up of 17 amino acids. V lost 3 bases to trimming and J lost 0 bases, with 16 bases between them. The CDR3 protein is CASSDSTTAASTDTQYF. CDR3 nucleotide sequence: TGTGCCAGCAGTGATAGTACGACAGCGGCTAGCACAGATACGCAGTATTTT.

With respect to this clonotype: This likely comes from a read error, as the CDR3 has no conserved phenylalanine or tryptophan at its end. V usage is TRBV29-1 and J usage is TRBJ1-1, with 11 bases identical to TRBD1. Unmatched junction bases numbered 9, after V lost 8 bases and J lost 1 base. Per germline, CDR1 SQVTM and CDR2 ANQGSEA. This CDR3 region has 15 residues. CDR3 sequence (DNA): TGCAGCCTCCGCGGGACAGGGGGAAGGAACACTGAAGCTTTCTGT. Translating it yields CSLRGTGGRNTEAFC.

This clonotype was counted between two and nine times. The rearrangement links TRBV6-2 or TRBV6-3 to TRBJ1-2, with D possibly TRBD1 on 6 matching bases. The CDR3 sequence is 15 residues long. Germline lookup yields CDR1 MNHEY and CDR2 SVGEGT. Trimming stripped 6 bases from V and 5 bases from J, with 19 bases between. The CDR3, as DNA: TGTGCCAGCAGAACAGGGTCTGGGAGGACGTATGGCTACACCTTC. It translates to CASRTGSGRTYGYTF.

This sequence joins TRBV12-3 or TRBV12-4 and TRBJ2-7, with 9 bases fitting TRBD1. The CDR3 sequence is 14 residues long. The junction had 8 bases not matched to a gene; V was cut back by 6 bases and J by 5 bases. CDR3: CASSTRDRVHEQYF. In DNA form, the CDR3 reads TGTGCCAGCAGCACCCGGGACAGGGTTCACGAGCAGTACTTC.

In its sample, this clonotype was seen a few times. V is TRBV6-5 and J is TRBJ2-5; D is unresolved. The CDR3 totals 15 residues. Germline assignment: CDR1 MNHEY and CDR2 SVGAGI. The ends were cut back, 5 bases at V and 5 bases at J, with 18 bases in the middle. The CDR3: CASSLPAGTLETQYF. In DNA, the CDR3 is TGTGCCAGCAGTCTACCAGCAGGTACTCTCGAGACCCAGTACTTC.

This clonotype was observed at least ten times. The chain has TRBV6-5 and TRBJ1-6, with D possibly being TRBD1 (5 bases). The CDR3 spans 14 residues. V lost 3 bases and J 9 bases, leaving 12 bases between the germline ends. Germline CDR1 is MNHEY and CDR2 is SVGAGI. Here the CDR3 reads CASSYLGGGSPLHF. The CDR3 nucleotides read TGTGCCAGCAGTTATCTGGGGGGGGGTTCACCCCTCCACTTT.

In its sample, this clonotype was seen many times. The CDR3 DNA sequence: TGTGCCAGCAGTTTACTGGGACTGTACACTGAAGCTTTCTTT. Its translation: CASSLLGLYTEAFF. V usage is TRBV12-3 or TRBV12-4 and J usage is TRBJ1-1, with D perhaps matching TRBD1 (5 bases). This CDR3 spans 14 amino acids. With 2 bases removed from V and 3 bases from J, the gap between germline ends came to 10 bases.

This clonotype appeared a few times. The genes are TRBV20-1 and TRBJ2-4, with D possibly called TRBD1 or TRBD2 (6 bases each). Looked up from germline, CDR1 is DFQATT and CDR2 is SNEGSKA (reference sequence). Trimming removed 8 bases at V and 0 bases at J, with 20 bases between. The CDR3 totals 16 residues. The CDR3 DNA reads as TGCAGTCTCGATATGGGGGGCACGTTAGCCAAAAACATTCAGTACTTC. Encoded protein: CSLDMGGTLAKNIQYF.